These 30 T cell receptor beta chains were all obtained from the same sample, sequenced in a study of T cell responses to AZD1222 COVID-19 vaccine. This table comes from immunoSEQ multiplex PCR, and its TCRdb copy is limited to in-frame clones, with some not included. This sample has 140,000 or so clones; around 91% occur once, and the top ten carry around 1.6%. Specimen: peripheral blood, collected on day 0 of AZD1222 vaccination. Receptors were obtained from an adult in good health.

The rearrangement joins TRBV6-1 to TRBJ1-5; no definite D call. This CDR3 contains 12 residues. The ends were cut back, 2 bases at V and 7 bases at J, with 6 bases in the middle. Germline-derived CDR1 and CDR2 are MNHNS and SASEGT. As DNA, the CDR3 is TGTGCCAGCAGTGAACGCCTCCAGCCCCAGCATTTT. Amino acids: CASSERLQPQHF.

This chain uses TRBV6-1 with TRBJ2-1; D remains unclear. Per the germline V gene, CDR1 is MNHNS and CDR2 is SASEGT. V was shortened by 3 bases and J by 10 bases, with 7 bases between the two germline ends. The CDR3 is 11 residues long. The CDR3 is CASSEGKEQFF. CDR3 DNA sequence: TGTGCCAGCAGTGAGGGAAAAGAGCAGTTCTTC.

The chain links TRBV2 to TRBJ2-4; no firm D call. The CDR3 sequence is 13 residues long. Trimming took 4 bases from V and 2 from J, leaving 6 bases between them. The germline V gene encodes CDR1 SNHLY and CDR2 FYNNEI. The CDR3 loop reads CASSGRPKNIQYF. Written as DNA, the CDR3 is TGTGCCAGCAGTGGCAGACCCAAAAACATTCAGTACTTC.

This chain connects TRBV18 to TRBJ1-1; D uncertain. This CDR3 spans 15 amino acids. Germline CDR1 reads KGHSH; CDR2 reads LQKENI. V was cut by 0 bases and J by 1 base, with 9 bases left in between. The DNA for the CDR3 is TGTGCCAGCTCACCACCTACGACAAAGAACACTGAAGCTTTCTTT. This gives the protein CASSPPTTKNTEAFF.

In this sample, this clone turned up once. In nucleotides, the CDR3 is TGTGCCAGCTCACCTGGGGACGGCTATGGCTACACCTTC. Translating it yields CASSPGDGYGYTF. The rearrangement links TRBV18 to TRBJ1-2; the D gene is possibly TRBD1 (5 bases). This CDR3 has 13 residues. V lost 3 bases and J lost 4, with 9 bases in between. The germline CDR1 and CDR2 sequences are KGHSH and LQKENI.

The CDR3 nucleotides read TGTGCCAGCAGTACCTCGGAGACCCAGTACTTC. It yields the protein CASSTSETQYF. V and J are TRBV6-5 and TRBJ2-5; D is unclear. V shed 5 bases and J shed 5 bases, with 6 bases lying between them. Germline lookup yields CDR1 MNHEY and CDR2 SVGAGI. This CDR3 comprises 11 residues.

This clone occurred a few times. The gene calls are TRBV7-8 and TRBJ2-1, with 13 bases that match TRBD2. The CDR3 runs to 16 residues. Germline loops: CDR1 SGHVS, CDR2 FQNEAQ. V was pared by 0 bases and J by 9 bases, with 5 bases of the junction left unmatched. The CDR3 sequence: CASSLAGLAGVFEQFF. In DNA form, the CDR3 reads TGTGCCAGCAGCTTAGCTGGACTAGCGGGAGTCTTTGAGCAGTTCTTC.

The chain carries TRBV18 and TRBJ1-4; TRBD1 matches 9 bases. The CDR3 loop spans 14 amino acids. V lost 3 bases to trimming and J lost 8 bases; unmatched junction nucleotides: 4. CDR1 and CDR2 (germline): KGHSH, LQKENI. CDR3 in amino acids: CASSPGQGPEKLFF. CDR3 DNA sequence: TGTGCCAGCTCACCGGGACAGGGTCCCGAAAAACTGTTTTTT.

The genes are TRBV10-3 and TRBJ1-2, with unresolved D. CDR1 and CDR2 (germline): ENHRY, SYGVKD. CDR3 size: 12 residues. Trimming shortened V by 0 bases and J by 2 bases, and 1 base separated the two germline ends. The CDR3 DNA reads TGTGCCATCAGTGAGTCCAACTATGGCTACACCTTC. Translation: CAISESNYGYTF.

CDR3 residues: CASSQAENSPLHF. The CDR3 coding sequence is TGCGCCAGCAGCCAAGCGGAGAATTCACCCCTCCACTTT. The rearrangement joins TRBV4-1 to TRBJ1-6; no reliable D call. The CDR3 extends over 13 amino acids. Trimming stripped 1 base from V and 7 bases from J, with 5 bases between. In germline, CDR1 is MGHRA, CDR2 YSYEKL.

The V and J genes are TRBV30 and TRBJ1-1, with D unresolved. The CDR3 sequence is 10 residues long. Trimming pared 1 base from V and 4 bases from J, leaving 1 base between. Germline CDR1 reads GTSNPN; CDR2 reads SVGIG (reference sequence). CDR3 region: CAWSGTEAFF. CDR3 nucleotides: TGTGCCTGGAGTGGCACTGAAGCTTTCTTT. Complete variable domain (other parts from reference TRBV30 and TRBJ1-1): SQTIHQWPATLVQPVGSPLSLECTVEGTSNPNLYWYRQAAGRGLQLLFYSVGIGQISSEVPQNLSASRPQDRQFILSSKKLLLSDSGFYLCAWSGTEAFFGQGTRLTVV.

This clone was picked up a small number of times. J is TRBJ1-2 and V is TRBV5-8; D is unresolved. There are 15 residues in the CDR3. Germline CDR1 and CDR2: SGHTS and YDEGEE. Trimming left V 0 bases short and J 7 bases short, with 16 bases between. For the CDR3, the DNA is TGTGCCAGCAGCTTGGCCTTAGGTGTTGGTGGTGGCTACACCTTC. It encodes CASSLALGVGGGYTF.

The rearrangement joins TRBV7-8 to TRBJ2-3; 7 bases map to TRBD2. V trimming: 5 bases; J trimming: 2 bases; junction bases outside the gene matches: 4. The CDR3 has 14 residues. Germline loops: CDR1 SGHVS, CDR2 FQNEAQ. CDR3 nucleotides: TGTGCCAGCAGCCTCCGGGACTACACAGATACGCAGTATTTT. This gives the protein CASSLRDYTDTQYF.

This chain links TRBV9 with TRBJ1-3; weak D call: TRBD1 (5 bases). In germline, CDR1 is SGDLS, CDR2 YYNGEE. V lost 0 bases to trimming and J lost 3 bases, with 16 bases between them. The CDR3 has 17 amino acids. In nucleotides, the CDR3 is TGTGCCAGCAGCGTAGATCATCCAGGGTTGGGTGGAAACACCATATATTTT. Translated: CASSVDHPGLGGNTIYF.

The rearrangement uses TRBV5-1 and TRBJ1-2, with 7 bases lining up with TRBD1. The CDR3 length is 14 residues. Per germline, CDR1 SGHRS and CDR2 YFSETQ. V lost 4 bases to trimming and J lost 0 bases; unmatched junction nucleotides: 3. In DNA form, the CDR3 reads TGCGCCAGCAGCCAGGGACAGCCTAACTATGGCTACACCTTC. It codes for CASSQGQPNYGYTF.

V gene TRBV7-8 combines with J gene TRBJ2-7; D possibly uses TRBD1 or TRBD2 (5 bases each). Germline loops: CDR1 SGHVS, CDR2 FQNEAQ. V was trimmed by 5 bases and J by 3 bases, leaving 23 bases between them. The CDR3 totals 17 residues. The CDR3 reads CASSALGDGAAYYEQYF. The CDR3 DNA reads as TGTGCCAGCAGCGCGCTCGGGGACGGGGCAGCATACTACGAGCAGTACTTC.

The V gene is TRBV6-5, the J gene TRBJ2-7, with a possible D match to TRBD1 (5 bases). This CDR3 has 14 residues. With 2 bases removed from V and 8 bases from J, the gap between germline ends came to 16 bases. In germline, CDR1 is MNHEY, CDR2 SVGAGI. CDR3 DNA sequence: TGTGCCAGCAGTTACACCCCAGGGTCCCAAAAGCAGTACTTC. This codes for CASSYTPGSQKQYF.

The chain carries TRBV6-5 and TRBJ2-3; perhaps TRBD2 as D (5 bases). The V end was cut by 8 bases, the J end by 0 bases, with 12 bases between. The CDR3 totals 14 residues. Germline assignment: CDR1 MNHEY and CDR2 SVGAGI. CDR3 in DNA: TGTGCCAGCCGGGCCGCGGGTAGCACAGATACGCAGTATTTT. Translated, it gives CASRAAGSTDTQYF.

The chain has TRBV4-1 and TRBJ1-2, with TRBD1 identical over 9 bases. The CDR3 runs 17 residues. V trimming: 4 bases; J trimming: 2 bases; junction bases outside the gene matches: 11. Germline assignment: CDR1 MGHRA and CDR2 YSYEKL. The CDR3 is CASSLRTGTGLNYGYTF. The CDR3 bases are TGCGCCAGCAGCCTGCGGACCGGGACAGGGCTGAACTATGGCTACACCTTC.

Here the CDR3 reads CASSPHPGTPAYYGYTF. CDR3 coding DNA: TGTGCCAGCAGCCCCCATCCCGGGACACCTGCTTACTATGGCTACACCTTC. The rearrangement links TRBV3-1 (or the pseudogene TRBV3-2) to TRBJ1-2; possibly TRBD1 for D (6 bases). Between the trimmed V and J ends, which lost 4 bases and 3 bases, there was a span of 21 bases. Per the germline V gene, CDR1 is LGHDT and CDR2 is YNNKEL (reference sequence). The CDR3 length is 17 residues.

The table lists this clone with a few counts. The rearrangement links TRBV7-9 to TRBJ2-7; TRBD1 matches 10 bases. V was pared by 5 bases and J by 2 bases, with 9 bases of the junction left unmatched. CDR3 size: 16 residues. Germline V gene data show CDR1 as SEHNR and CDR2 as FQNEAQ (reference sequence). The CDR3 loop reads CASSEGRTGGPYEQYF. The CDR3, as DNA: TGTGCCAGCAGCGAGGGAAGGACAGGGGGACCCTACGAGCAGTACTTC.

The V gene is TRBV24-1, the J gene TRBJ2-1, with D possibly being TRBD1 (7 bases). The CDR3 is 13 residues long. V lost 10 bases, J lost 2 bases, and 11 bases lay in between. CDR1 and CDR2 (germline): KGHDR, SFDVKD. CDR3 sequence: CATSRGAYNEQFF. In DNA, the CDR3 is TGTGCCACATCCAGGGGGGCCTACAATGAGCAGTTCTTC.

Here the CDR3 reads CASSQGGGGSTDTQYF. CDR3 bases: TGTGCCAGCAGCCAAGGTGGAGGGGGGAGCACAGATACGCAGTATTTT. V usage is TRBV3-1 (or the pseudogene TRBV3-2) and J usage is TRBJ2-3; D is possibly TRBD1 or TRBD2 (6 bases each). The CDR3 runs to 16 residues. Germline CDR1 LGHDT, CDR2 YNNKEL (reference sequence). V was shortened by 1 base and J by 0 bases, with 11 bases between the two germline ends.

The genes are TRBV19 and TRBJ1-1; perhaps TRBD1 as D (5 bases). V gave up 3 bases and J gave up 4 bases, with 9 bases separating them. Germline CDR1 reads LNHDA; CDR2 reads SQIVND (reference sequence). CDR3 length: 13 amino acids. The chain's CDR3 is CASSMSGTTEAFF. CDR3 DNA: TGTGCCAGTAGTATGTCAGGGACCACTGAAGCTTTCTTT.

This chain connects TRBV4-1 to TRBJ2-7, with 7 bases that match TRBD2. The CDR3 is 16 residues long. The germline CDR1 and CDR2 sequences are MGHRA and YSYEKL. V lost 3 bases and J lost 2; bases outside the gene matches: 10. In nucleotides, the CDR3 is TGCGCCAGCAGCCAGAACTCAGCGGGACCGCCCTACGAGCAGTACTTC. Translating gives CASSQNSAGPPYEQYF.

This sequence joins TRBV6-5 and TRBJ1-1, with no clear D. Germline CDR1 and CDR2: MNHEY and SVGAGI. The CDR3 is made up of 12 amino acids. Trimming stripped 6 bases from V and 3 bases from J, with 8 bases between. CDR3 sequence (DNA): TGTGCCAGCAGCCTAAGATACACTGAAGCTTTCTTT. Protein product: CASSLRYTEAFF.

This chain links TRBV4-1 with TRBJ2-5, with 10 nucleotides matching TRBD2. Germline CDR1 and CDR2: MGHRA and YSYEKL. The CDR3 runs 15 residues. V trimming: 2 bases; J trimming: 5 bases; junction bases outside the gene matches: 5. This CDR3 is CASSQSSGSRETQYF. CDR3 coding DNA: TGCGCCAGCAGCCAATCTAGCGGGAGTAGGGAGACCCAGTACTTC.

This chain connects TRBV28 to TRBJ2-3; D not certain. The CDR3 has 14 amino acids. V lost 4 bases and J lost 1, with 9 bases in between. CDR1 and CDR2 from the germline V gene are MDHEN and SYDVKM. The CDR3 DNA is TGTGCCAGCAGTTACCCAGGAGGCACAGATACGCAGTATTTT. Translation: CASSYPGGTDTQYF.

The rearrangement links TRBV7-2 to TRBJ1-4; D gene uncertain. The CDR3 length is 14 residues. In germline, CDR1 is SGHTA, CDR2 FQGNSA. Between the trimmed V and J ends, which lost 0 bases and 7 bases, there was a span of 9 bases. The CDR3 DNA reads as TGTGCCAGCAGCTTAGCAGGGAGAGGTGAAAAACTGTTTTTT. Translated: CASSLAGRGEKLFF.

The chain uses TRBV5-6 and TRBJ2-1, with 10 bases fitting TRBD2. Germline values: CDR1 SGHDT, CDR2 YYEEEE. The CDR3 is 16 amino acids. Trimming at V came to 1 base and at J to 0 bases, leaving 1 base not matched to a gene. The chain's CDR3 is CASSLSGRGSYNEQFF. In DNA, the CDR3 is TGTGCCAGCAGCTTGAGCGGGAGGGGCTCCTACAATGAGCAGTTCTTC.